A selection of T cell receptor beta chains follows, all from one sample in a study of PD-L1 blockade in urothelial cancer. Data came from immunoSEQ multiplex PCR; TCRdb stores just in-frame clones and leaves some out. The sample has about 110,000 clones, 91% seen once. Sequences were derived from PBMCs, sampled around atezolizumab (anti-PD-L1) treatment. These receptors originate from a man between 60 and 75 years old with urothelial cancer. Both conserved end residues are part of each CDR3. A D gene is named only where the DNA matches it firmly. Size tells how often a clone was seen (once, few, many) or the class of an expanded clone, and some rows leave it out.

v_call	j_call	clone_size	d_call	cdr3_aa	cdr3_nt
TRBV5-6	TRBJ2-7	-	TRBD1	CASSGTGQATGEQYF	TGTGCCAGCAGCGGAACAGGACAGGCCACCGGCGAGCAGTACTTC
TRBV7-9	TRBJ2-3	-	TRBD1	CASSAGVTGGVTDTQYF	TGTGCCAGCAGCGCAGGGGTGACAGGGGGTGTCACAGATACGCAGTATTTT
TRBV13	TRBJ2-7	-	TRBD2	CASSLGGGMGKEDEQYF	TGTGCCAGCAGCTTAGGGGGAGGGATGGGGAAAGAAGACGAGCAGTACTTC
TRBV27	TRBJ2-3	-	-	CASSSRPAGRTDTQYF	TGTGCCAGCAGTTCTCGCCCGGCGGGGCGCACAGATACGCAGTATTTT
TRBV7-9	TRBJ1-2	few	TRBD1	CASSTGTGQPRANYGYTF	TGTGCCAGCAGCACCGGGACAGGGCAACCTCGGGCTAACTATGGCTACACCTTC
TRBV4-1	TRBJ1-2	once	-	CASSPGWRFDGYTF	TGCGCCAGCAGCCCGGGGTGGAGGTTCGATGGCTACACCTTC
TRBV20-1	TRBJ2-7	-	-	CSANSLGEQYF	TGCAGTGCTAACAGCCTGGGCGAGCAGTACTTC
TRBV18	TRBJ2-1	-	TRBD2	CASIGTSSLEQFF	TGTGCCAGTATCGGGACTAGTTCCCTTGAGCAGTTCTTC
TRBV7-2	TRBJ2-3	-	-	CASSLVASTDTQYF	TGTGCCAGCAGCTTAGTAGCTAGCACAGATACGCAGTATTTT
TRBV28	TRBJ2-5	-	-	CASSLGREAQETQYF	TGTGCCAGCAGTTTGGGCAGGGAGGCCCAAGAGACCCAGTACTTC
TRBV9	TRBJ2-3	-	TRBD2	CASSVESGGTDTQYF	TGTGCCAGCAGCGTTGAAAGCGGGGGTACAGATACGCAGTATTTT
TRBV19	TRBJ2-2	-	-	CASSIAGAGELFF	TGTGCCAGTAGTATAGCAGGGGCCGGGGAGCTGTTTTTT
TRBV2	TRBJ1-2	-	TRBD1	CASRRDREINYGYTF	TGTGCCAGCAGGAGGGACAGGGAAATTAACTATGGCTACACCTTC
TRBV30	TRBJ2-1	-	TRBD1	CAWSTSRGRLSSSSYNEQFF	TGTGCCTGGAGCACAAGCAGGGGGCGCTTGTCCTCCAGCTCCTACAATGAGCAGTTCTTC
TRBV5-1	TRBJ2-3	-	TRBD2	CASSLGGTSGGATDTQYF	TGCGCCAGCAGCTTGGGAGGGACTAGCGGGGGGGCCACAGATACGCAGTATTTT
TRBV30	TRBJ1-1	-	-	CAWSDPRGRNTEAFF	TGTGCCTGGAGTGACCCCCGGGGGAGGAACACTGAAGCTTTCTTT
TRBV5-6	TRBJ1-2	once	-	CASSFGRDVGGYTF	TGTGCCAGCAGCTTCGGCAGGGATGTGGGGGGCTACACCTTC
TRBV9	TRBJ1-4	once	-	CASSVGQGNEKLFF	TGTGCCAGCAGCGTAGGGCAGGGTAATGAAAAACTGTTTTTT
TRBV18	TRBJ2-1	-	-	CASSPRQASSYNEQFF	TGTGCCAGCTCACCAAGGCAGGCGAGCTCCTACAATGAGCAGTTCTTC
TRBV28	TRBJ2-3	-	-	CASRQGGLSDTQYF	TGTGCCAGCAGGCAGGGGGGATTGTCAGATACGCAGTATTTT
TRBV2	TRBJ1-5	once	-	CASRGGQYSNQPQHF	TGTGCCAGCAGGGGTGGACAATATAGCAATCAGCCCCAGCATTTT
TRBV7-2	TRBJ2-7	-	TRBD2	CASSLATSGGSYEQYF	TGTGCCAGCAGCTTAGCGACTAGCGGGGGCTCCTACGAGCAGTACTTC
TRBV27	TRBJ2-7	-	TRBD2	CASSATSATSYEQYF	TGTGCCAGCAGTGCGACTAGCGCGACCTCCTACGAGCAGTACTTC
TRBV6-6	TRBJ1-4	-	TRBD1	CATQGGDATNEKLFF	TGTGCCACGCAAGGGGGCGACGCAACTAATGAAAAACTGTTTTTT
TRBV4-2	TRBJ1-5	-	TRBD1	CASSFGQGGGFQHF	TGTGCCAGCAGCTTTGGACAGGGCGGAGGGTTCCAGCATTTT
TRBV5-1	TRBJ2-7	-	TRBD1	CASSLEKGAWDEQYF	TGCGCCAGCAGCTTGGAGAAGGGGGCCTGGGACGAGCAGTACTTC
TRBV30	TRBJ1-2	-	TRBD1	CAWTLDRGFDYGYTF	TGTGCCTGGACTTTGGACAGGGGGTTTGACTATGGCTACACCTTC
TRBV2	TRBJ1-4	-	-	CASTKEEINEKLFF	TGTGCCAGCACCAAGGAGGAGATTAATGAAAAACTGTTTTTT
TRBV7-8	TRBJ2-3	-	TRBD2	CASSGTSGPDTQYF	TGTGCCAGCAGCGGGACTAGCGGCCCAGATACGCAGTATTTT
TRBV5-5	TRBJ2-1	-	TRBD1	CASSGAGGRSYNEQFF	TGTGCCAGCAGCGGGGCAGGGGGTCGCTCCTACAATGAGCAGTTCTTC
TRBV4-3	TRBJ1-4	-	-	CASSQGWPPHIRGTNEKLFF	TGCGCCAGCAGCCAGGGTTGGCCCCCACACATTCGGGGAACTAATGAAAAACTGTTTTTT
TRBV7-3	TRBJ2-5	-	-	CASSFEGRQGTQYF	TGTGCCAGCAGCTTTGAAGGGCGCCAGGGGACCCAGTACTTC
TRBV5-1	TRBJ2-5	-	TRBD2	CASSRLAAGQETQYF	TGCGCCAGCAGCCGACTAGCGGCGGGCCAAGAGACCCAGTACTTC
TRBV19	TRBJ1-1	-	-	CASSITPTGQAAFF	TGTGCCAGTAGTATAACACCCACAGGCCAGGCGGCTTTCTTT
TRBV5-1	TRBJ2-3	-	TRBD2	CASSLDAGGTDTQYF	TGCGCCAGCAGCTTGGATGCGGGGGGCACAGATACGCAGTATTTT
TRBV27	TRBJ1-1	-	-	CASTRRGGGTEAFF	TGTGCCAGCACTCGACGAGGGGGTGGGACTGAAGCTTTCTTT
TRBV13	TRBJ2-7	-	TRBD1	CASSLYRDRVRNEQYF	TGTGCCAGCAGCTTATACCGGGACAGGGTAAGGAACGAGCAGTACTTC
TRBV13	TRBJ2-2	-	TRBD2	CASSLPGTSGGLANTGELFF	TGTGCCAGCAGCTTACCCGGGACTAGCGGGGGGCTCGCGAACACCGGGGAGCTGTTTTTT
TRBV4-2	TRBJ1-2	-	-	CASSSPVDSNYGYTF	TGTGCCAGCAGCTCTCCGGTGGACTCCAACTATGGCTACACCTTC
TRBV29-1	TRBJ2-2	-	TRBD1	CSAGTGTGNTGELFF	TGCAGCGCTGGAACCGGGACAGGGAACACCGGGGAGCTGTTTTTT
TRBV30	TRBJ2-6	-	TRBD1	CAWSVEEQGYYGANVLTF	TGTGCCTGGAGTGTGGAAGAACAGGGGTATTATGGGGCCAACGTCCTGACTTTC